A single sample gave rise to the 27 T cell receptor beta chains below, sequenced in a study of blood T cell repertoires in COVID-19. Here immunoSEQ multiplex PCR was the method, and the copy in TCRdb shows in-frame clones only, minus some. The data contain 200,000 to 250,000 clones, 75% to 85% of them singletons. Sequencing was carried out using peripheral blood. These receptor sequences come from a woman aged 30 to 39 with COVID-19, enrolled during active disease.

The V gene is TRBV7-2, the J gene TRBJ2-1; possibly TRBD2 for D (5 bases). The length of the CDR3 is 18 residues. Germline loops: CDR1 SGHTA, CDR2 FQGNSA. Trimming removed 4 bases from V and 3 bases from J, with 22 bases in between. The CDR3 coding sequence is TGTGCCAGCAGCTCTGGACTCCTCCGGCCGACTATCTACAATGAGCAGTTCTTC. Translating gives CASSSGLLRPTIYNEQFF. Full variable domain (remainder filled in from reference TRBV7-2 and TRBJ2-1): GAGVSQSPSNKVTEKGKDVELRCDPISGHTALYWYRQSLGQGLEFLIYFQGNSAPDKSGLPSDRFSAERTGGSVSTLTIQRTQQEDSAVYLCASSSGLLRPTIYNEQFFGPGTRLTVL.

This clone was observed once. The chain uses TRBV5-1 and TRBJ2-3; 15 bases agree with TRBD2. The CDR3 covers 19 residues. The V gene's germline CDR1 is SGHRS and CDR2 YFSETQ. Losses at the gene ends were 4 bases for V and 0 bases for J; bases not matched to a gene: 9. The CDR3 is CASSAGLAGGMASTDTQYF. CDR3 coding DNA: TGCGCCAGCAGCGCAGGACTAGCGGGAGGGATGGCTAGCACAGATACGCAGTATTTT.

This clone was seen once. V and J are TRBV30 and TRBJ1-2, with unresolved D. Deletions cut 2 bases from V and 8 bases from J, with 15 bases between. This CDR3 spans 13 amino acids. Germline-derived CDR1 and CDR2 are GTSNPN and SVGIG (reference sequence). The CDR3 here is CAWSTKGTGGYTF. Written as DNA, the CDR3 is TGTGCCTGGAGTACTAAGGGAACGGGAGGCTACACCTTC.

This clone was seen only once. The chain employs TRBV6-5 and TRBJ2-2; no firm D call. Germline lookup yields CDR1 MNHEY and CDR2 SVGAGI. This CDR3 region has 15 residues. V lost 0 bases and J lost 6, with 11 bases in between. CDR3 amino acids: CASSYSTPISGELFF. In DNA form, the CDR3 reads TGTGCCAGCAGTTACTCCACCCCTATCTCCGGGGAGCTGTTTTTT.

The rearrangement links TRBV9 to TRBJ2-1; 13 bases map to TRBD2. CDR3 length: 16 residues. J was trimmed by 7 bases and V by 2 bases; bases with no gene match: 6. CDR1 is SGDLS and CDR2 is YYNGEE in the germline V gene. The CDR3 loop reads CASSVTSGRAVNEQFF. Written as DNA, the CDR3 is TGTGCCAGCAGCGTCACTAGCGGGAGGGCCGTGAATGAGCAGTTCTTC. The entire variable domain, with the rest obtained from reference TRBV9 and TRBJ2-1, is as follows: DSGVTQTPKHLITATGQRVTLRCSPRSGDLSVYWYQQSLDQGLQFLIQYYNGEERAKGNILERFSAQQFPDLHSELNLSSLELGDSALYFCASSVTSGRAVNEQFFGPGTRLTVL.

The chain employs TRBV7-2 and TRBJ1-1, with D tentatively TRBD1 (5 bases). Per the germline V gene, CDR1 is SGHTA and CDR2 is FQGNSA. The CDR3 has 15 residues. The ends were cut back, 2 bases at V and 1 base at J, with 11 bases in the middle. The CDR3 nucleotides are TGTGCCAGCAGCTTAAGACCGGGGGGGAACACTGAAGCTTTCTTT. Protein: CASSLRPGGNTEAFF.

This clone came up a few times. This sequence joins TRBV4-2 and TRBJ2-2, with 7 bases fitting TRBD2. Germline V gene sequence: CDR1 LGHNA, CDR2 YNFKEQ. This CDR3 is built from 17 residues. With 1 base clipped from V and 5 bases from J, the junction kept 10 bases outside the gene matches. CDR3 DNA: TGTGCCAGCAGCCAAGCTCTGGCGGGAGTAGGGACCGGGGAGCTGTTTTTT. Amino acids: CASSQALAGVGTGELFF.

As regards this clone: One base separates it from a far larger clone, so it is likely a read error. CDR3 sequence (DNA): TGTGCCAGCAGCCCCACAGGGCTCCAAGAGACCCAGTACTTC. Translation gives CASSPTGLQETQYF. The chain has TRBV9 and TRBJ2-5; a weak D match, TRBD1 (6 bases). This CDR3 has 14 residues. The V gene lost 4 bases and the J gene lost 1 base, with 11 bases spanning the gap. Looked up from germline, CDR1 is SGDLS and CDR2 is YYNGEE.

The CDR3 reads CASSQVGRASTTGELFF. In DNA, the CDR3 is TGTGCCAGCAGCCAAGTCGGGCGGGCATCCACCACCGGGGAGCTGTTTTTT. The chain couples TRBV3-1 (or the pseudogene TRBV3-2) to TRBJ2-2; D is perhaps TRBD2 (5 bases). This CDR3 has 17 amino acids. V lost 1 base and J 4 bases, leaving 16 bases between the germline ends. The germline CDR1 and CDR2 sequences are LGHDT and YNNKEL (reference sequence).

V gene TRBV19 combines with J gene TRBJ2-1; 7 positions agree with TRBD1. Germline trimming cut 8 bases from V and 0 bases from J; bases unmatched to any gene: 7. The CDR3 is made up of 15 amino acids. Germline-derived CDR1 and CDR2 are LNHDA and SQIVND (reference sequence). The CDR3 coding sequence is TGTGCCAGTGCACAGGGGCCCAGCTCCTACAATGAGCAGTTCTTC. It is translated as CASAQGPSSYNEQFF.

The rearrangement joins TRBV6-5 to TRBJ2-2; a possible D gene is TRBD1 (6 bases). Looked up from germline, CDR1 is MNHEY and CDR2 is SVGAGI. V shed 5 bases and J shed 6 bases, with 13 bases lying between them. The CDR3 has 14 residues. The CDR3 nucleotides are TGTGCCAGCAGTAGAACGACAGGCCCCGGGGAGCTGTTTTTT. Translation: CASSRTTGPGELFF.

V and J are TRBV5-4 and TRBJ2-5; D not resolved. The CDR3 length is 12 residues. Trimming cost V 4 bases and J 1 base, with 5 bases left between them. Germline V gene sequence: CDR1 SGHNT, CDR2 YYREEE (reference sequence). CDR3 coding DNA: TGTGCCAGCAGCCCCCTCCAAGAGACCCAGTACTTC. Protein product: CASSPLQETQYF.

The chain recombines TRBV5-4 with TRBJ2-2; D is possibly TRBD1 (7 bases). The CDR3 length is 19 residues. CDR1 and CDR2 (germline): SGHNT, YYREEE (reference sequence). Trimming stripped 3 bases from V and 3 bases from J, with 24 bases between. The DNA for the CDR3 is TGTGCCAGCAGCTCGGGCGGGACAGCTCTGACTTATGACACCGGGGAGCTGTTTTTT. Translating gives CASSSGGTALTYDTGELFF. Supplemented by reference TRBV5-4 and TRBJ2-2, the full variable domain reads ETGVTQSPTHLIKTRGQQVTLRCSSQSGHNTVSWYQQALGQGPQFIFQYYREEENGRGNFPPRFSGLQFPNYSSELNVNALELDDSALYLCASSSGGTALTYDTGELFFGEGSRLTVL.

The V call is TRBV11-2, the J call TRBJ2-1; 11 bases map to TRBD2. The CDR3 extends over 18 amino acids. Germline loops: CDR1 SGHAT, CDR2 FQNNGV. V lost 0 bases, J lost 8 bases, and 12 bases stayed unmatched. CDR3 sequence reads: CASSLDIFDSGRADEQFF. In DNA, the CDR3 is TGTGCCAGCAGCTTAGATATCTTCGATAGCGGGAGGGCCGATGAGCAGTTCTTC.

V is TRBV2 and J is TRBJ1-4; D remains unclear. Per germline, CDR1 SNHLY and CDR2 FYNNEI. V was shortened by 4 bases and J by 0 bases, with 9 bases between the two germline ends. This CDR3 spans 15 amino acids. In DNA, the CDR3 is TGTGCCAGCAGTGGTTTCGGGGCAACTAATGAAAAACTGTTTTTT. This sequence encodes CASSGFGATNEKLFF.

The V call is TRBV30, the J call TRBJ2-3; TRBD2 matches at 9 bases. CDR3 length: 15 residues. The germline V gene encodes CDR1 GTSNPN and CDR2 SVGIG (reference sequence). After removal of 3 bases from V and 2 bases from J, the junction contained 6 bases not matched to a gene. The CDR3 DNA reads TGTGCCTGGAGCGGGACTAGCCTCTACACAGATACGCAGTATTTT. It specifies CAWSGTSLYTDTQYF.

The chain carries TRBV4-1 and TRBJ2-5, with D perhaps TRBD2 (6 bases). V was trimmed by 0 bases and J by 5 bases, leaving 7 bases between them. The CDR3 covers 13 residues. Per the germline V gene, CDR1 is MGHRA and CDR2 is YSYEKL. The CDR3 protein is CASSQDRGETQYF. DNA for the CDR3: TGCGCCAGCAGCCAAGATCGGGGGGAGACCCAGTACTTC.

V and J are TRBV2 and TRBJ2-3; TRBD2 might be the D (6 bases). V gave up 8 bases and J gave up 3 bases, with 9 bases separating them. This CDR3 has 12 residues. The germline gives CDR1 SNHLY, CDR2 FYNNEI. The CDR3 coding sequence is TGTGCCAGCGGGGACTCAACAGATACGCAGTATTTT. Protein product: CASGDSTDTQYF.

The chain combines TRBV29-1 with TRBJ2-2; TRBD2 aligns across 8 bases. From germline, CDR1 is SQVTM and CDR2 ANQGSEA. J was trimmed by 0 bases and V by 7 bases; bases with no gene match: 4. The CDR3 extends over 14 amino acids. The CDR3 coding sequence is TGCAGCGGTGCTAGCGGGTCGAACACCGGGGAGCTGTTTTTT. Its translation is CSGASGSNTGELFF.

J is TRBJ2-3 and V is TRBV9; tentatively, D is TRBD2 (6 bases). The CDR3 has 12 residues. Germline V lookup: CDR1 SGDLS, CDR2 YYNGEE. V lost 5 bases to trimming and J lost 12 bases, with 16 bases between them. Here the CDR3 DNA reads TGTGCCAGCAGTCCCGCGGGACCGCCCCAGTATTTT. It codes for CASSPAGPPQYF.

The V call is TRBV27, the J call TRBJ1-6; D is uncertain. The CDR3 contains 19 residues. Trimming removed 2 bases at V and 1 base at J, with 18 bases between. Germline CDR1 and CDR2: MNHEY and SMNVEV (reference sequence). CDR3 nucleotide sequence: TGTGCCAGCAGTTTAAGATCCCTTCACAGCATTTCCTATAATTCACCCCTCCACTTT. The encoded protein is CASSLRSLHSISYNSPLHF.

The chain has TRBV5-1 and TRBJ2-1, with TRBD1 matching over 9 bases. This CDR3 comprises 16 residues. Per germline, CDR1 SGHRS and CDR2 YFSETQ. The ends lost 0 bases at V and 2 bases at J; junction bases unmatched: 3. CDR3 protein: CASSLAGTGTYNEQFF. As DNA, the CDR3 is TGCGCCAGCAGCTTGGCCGGGACAGGGACCTACAATGAGCAGTTCTTC. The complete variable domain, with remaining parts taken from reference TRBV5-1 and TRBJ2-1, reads KAGVTQTPRYLIKTRGQQVTLSCSPISGHRSVSWYQQTPGQGLQFLFEYFSETQRNKGNFPGRFSGRQFSNSRSEMNVSTLELGDSALYLCASSLAGTGTYNEQFFGPGTRLTVL.

CDR3 bases: TGTGCCAGCAGCTCATTAGGACAGGCGGGAGAAAAACTGTTTTTT. Its translation is CASSSLGQAGEKLFF. This chain links TRBV11-2 with TRBJ1-4, with 7 bases that match TRBD1. The CDR3 is made up of 15 amino acids. J gave up 8 bases and V 4 bases, and 10 bases lay outside the gene matches. CDR1 is SGHAT and CDR2 is FQNNGV in the germline V gene.

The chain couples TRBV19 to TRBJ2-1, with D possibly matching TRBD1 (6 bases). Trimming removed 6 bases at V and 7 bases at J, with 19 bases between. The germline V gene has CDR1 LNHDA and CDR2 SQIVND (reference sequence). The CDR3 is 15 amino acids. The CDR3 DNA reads TGTGCCAGTAGGGCGGACAGAGGATTAAAAAATGAGCAGTTCTTC. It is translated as CASRADRGLKNEQFF. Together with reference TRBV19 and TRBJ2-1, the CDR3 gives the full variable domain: DGGITQSPKYLFRKEGQNVTLSCEQNLNHDAMYWYRQDPGQGLRLIYYSQIVNDFQKGDIAEGYSVSREKKESFPLTVTSAQKNPTAFYLCASRADRGLKNEQFFGPGTRLTVL.

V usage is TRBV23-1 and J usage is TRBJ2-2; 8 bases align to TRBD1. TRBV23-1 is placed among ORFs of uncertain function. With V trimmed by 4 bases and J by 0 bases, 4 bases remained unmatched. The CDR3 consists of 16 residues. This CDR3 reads CASSRKDRANTGELFF. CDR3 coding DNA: TGCGCCAGCAGTCGAAAGGACAGGGCGAACACCGGGGAGCTGTTTTTT.

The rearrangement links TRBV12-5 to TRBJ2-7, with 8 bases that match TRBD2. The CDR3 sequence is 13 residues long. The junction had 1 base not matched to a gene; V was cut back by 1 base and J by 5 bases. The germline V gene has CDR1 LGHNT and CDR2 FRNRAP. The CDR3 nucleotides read TGTGCTAGTGGTTTGGGCGGGGGGAACGAGCAGTACTTC. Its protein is CASGLGGGNEQYF.

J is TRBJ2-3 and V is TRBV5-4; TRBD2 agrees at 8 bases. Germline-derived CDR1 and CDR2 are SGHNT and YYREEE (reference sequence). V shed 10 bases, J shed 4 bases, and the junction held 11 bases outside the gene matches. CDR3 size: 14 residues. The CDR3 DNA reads TGTGCCGGTAAACGGGAGGGCCCCGCAGATACGCAGTATTTT. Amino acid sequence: CAGKREGPADTQYF.